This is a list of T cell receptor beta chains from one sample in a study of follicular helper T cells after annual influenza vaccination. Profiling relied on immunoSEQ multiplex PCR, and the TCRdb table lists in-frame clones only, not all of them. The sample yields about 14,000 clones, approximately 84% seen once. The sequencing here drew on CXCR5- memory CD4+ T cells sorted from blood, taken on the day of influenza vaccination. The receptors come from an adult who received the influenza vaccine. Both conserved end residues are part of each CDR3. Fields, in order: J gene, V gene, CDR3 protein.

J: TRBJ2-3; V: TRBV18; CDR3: CASSQGLGGTDTQYF
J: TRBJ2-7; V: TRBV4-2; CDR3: CASSPRKRGTYEQYF
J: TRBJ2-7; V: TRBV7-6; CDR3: CASSLGGLGRGYEQYF
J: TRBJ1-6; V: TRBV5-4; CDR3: CASRRTGNNSPLHF
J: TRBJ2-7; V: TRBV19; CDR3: CAARGTESYEQYF
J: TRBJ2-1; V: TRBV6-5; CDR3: CASSKTSGPYNEQFF
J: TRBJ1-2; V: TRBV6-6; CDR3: CASSPTGDYGYTF
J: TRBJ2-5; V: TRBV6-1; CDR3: CASKTGGGPETQYF
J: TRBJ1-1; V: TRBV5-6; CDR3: CASSLGAEAFF
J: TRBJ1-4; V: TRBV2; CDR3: CASSDRDEKLFF